This TCR beta chain was observed in a study of PD-1 blockade in classical Hodgkin lymphoma. Study-wide context: Each patient was given nivolumab 3 mg/kg through a vein every 2 weeks.

This sample's time point: cycle 4 day 1 (C4D1), after less than seven weeks of nivolumab. All patients relapsed after autologous stem cell transplantation, and brentuximab vedotin exposure varied. The study's findings and limits: When set against healthy donors, newly diagnosed patients were reported to show lower baseline TCR diversity. Baseline diversity resembling that of newly diagnosed patients was seen in complete responders. Patients who began taking nivolumab under 1 year after ASCT were left out.

About this clone: Its antigen is not known.

The data were produced by immunoSEQ multiplex PCR, yet TCRdb's version contains in-frame clones alone and is incomplete. The sample consists of around 50,000 clones, under 80% of them appearing once. CDR1 and CDR2 from the germline V gene are WNHNN and SYGVQD (reference sequence). This CDR3 contains 14 residues. With 10 bases removed from V and 0 bases from J, the gap between germline ends came to 12 bases. This sample comprised peripheral blood mononuclear cells (PBMCs), obtained before the fourth cycle of nivolumab. The sequence was collected from a human donor with classical Hodgkin lymphoma. V gene TRBV10-1 combines with J gene TRBJ2-2, with D unclear. The CDR3 is CATPTYSNTGELFF. The CDR3 DNA is TGCGCCACCCCGACCTACTCGAACACCGGGGAGCTGTTTTTT.